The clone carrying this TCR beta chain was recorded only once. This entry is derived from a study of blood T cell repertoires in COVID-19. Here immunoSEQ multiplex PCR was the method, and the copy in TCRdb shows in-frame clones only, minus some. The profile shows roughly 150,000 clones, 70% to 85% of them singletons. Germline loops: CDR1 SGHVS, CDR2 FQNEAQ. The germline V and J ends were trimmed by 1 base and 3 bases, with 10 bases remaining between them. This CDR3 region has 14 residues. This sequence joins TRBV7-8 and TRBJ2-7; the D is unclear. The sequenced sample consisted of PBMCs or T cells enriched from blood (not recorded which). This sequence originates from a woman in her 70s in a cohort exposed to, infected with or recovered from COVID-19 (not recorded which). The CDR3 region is CASSLGSSVYEQYF. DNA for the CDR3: TGTGCCAGCAGCTTAGGCAGTTCAGTCTACGAGCAGTACTTC. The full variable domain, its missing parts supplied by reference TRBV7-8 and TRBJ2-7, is GAGVSQSPRYKVAKRGQDVALRCDPISGHVSLFWYQQALGQGPEFLTYFQNEAQLDKSGLPSDRFFAERPEGSVSTLKIQRTQQEDSAVYLCASSLGSSVYEQYFGPGTRLTVT.